Below, 17 T cell receptor beta chains from the same sample are listed, as sequenced in a study of T cell changes during pregnancy in multiple sclerosis. Assay used: immunoSEQ multiplex PCR; TCRdb lists only in-frame clones, some missing. The sample lists about 40,000 clones, 75% to 90% seen once, with approximately 5.1% in the top ten. Material: peripheral blood, obtained in the first trimester of pregnancy. The receptors come from a female donor in good health, enrolled as a control in a pregnancy study.

This rearrangement joins TRBV7-3 to TRBJ1-2; possible D gene TRBD1, 5 bases. The CDR3 is made up of 15 amino acids. The V end was cut by 4 bases, the J end by 1 base, with 13 bases between. Per the germline V gene, CDR1 is SGHTA and CDR2 is FQGTGA. Written as DNA, the CDR3 is TGTGCCAGCAGCTCAAACCCGACAGTTAACTATGGCTACACCTTC. Residues: CASSSNPTVNYGYTF.

The chain carries TRBV18 and TRBJ2-5; TRBD2 is a possible D gene (5 bases). Germline V lookup: CDR1 KGHSH, CDR2 LQKENI. Trimming took 0 bases from V and 5 from J, leaving 10 bases between them. The CDR3 runs 14 residues. CDR3 sequence (DNA): TGTGCCAGCTCACCACCGACCGGGATGGAGACCCAGTACTTC. Translated, it gives CASSPPTGMETQYF. Complete variable domain (other parts from reference TRBV18 and TRBJ2-5): NAGVMQNPRHLVRRRGQEARLRCSPMKGHSHVYWYRQLPEEGLKFMVYLQKENIIDESGMPKERFSAEFPKEGPSILRIQQVVRGDSAAYFCASSPPTGMETQYFGPGTRLLVL.

V usage is TRBV5-1 and J usage is TRBJ1-6, with D possibly TRBD1 on 5 matching bases. The CDR3 loop spans 16 amino acids. Germline V lookup: CDR1 SGHRS, CDR2 YFSETQ. V lost 0 bases, J lost 6 bases, and 13 bases lay in between. The CDR3 DNA sequence: TGCGCCAGCAGCTTGGCGGGGGTTGACGTTAATTCACCCCTCCACTTT. This sequence encodes CASSLAGVDVNSPLHF.

The chain has TRBV7-9 and TRBJ1-3; no firm D call. The germline gives CDR1 SEHNR, CDR2 FQNEAQ (reference sequence). This CDR3 is built from 12 residues. Trimming took 4 bases from V and 3 from J, leaving 4 bases between them. CDR3 sequence: CASSSLGNTIYF. The CDR3 DNA reads as TGTGCCAGCAGCTCACTTGGAAACACCATATATTTT. The variable domain in full, with the rest retrieved from reference TRBV7-9 and TRBJ1-3, is DTGVSQNPRHKITKRGQNVTFRCDPISEHNRLYWYRQTLGQGPEFLTYFQNEAQLEKSRLLSDRFSAERPKGSFSTLEIQRTEQGDSAMYLCASSSLGNTIYFGEGSWLTVV.

The chain joins TRBV5-1 to TRBJ1-6, with a weak D call TRBD1 (5 bases). The CDR3 has 14 amino acids. Trimming pared 6 bases from V and 7 bases from J, leaving 14 bases between. CDR1 and CDR2 (germline): SGHRS, YFSETQ. CDR3 loop: CASTTGGRNSPLHF. In DNA, the CDR3 is TGCGCCAGCACAACCGGGGGTCGGAATTCACCCCTCCACTTT.

The chain combines TRBV9 with TRBJ1-1; possible D gene TRBD1, 5 bases. This CDR3 has 11 residues. Germline V gives CDR1 SGDLS, CDR2 YYNGEE. Between the trimmed V and J ends, which lost 7 bases and 3 bases, there was a span of 7 bases. The CDR3 DNA reads as TGTGCCAGCGGGGGGGACACTGAAGCTTTCTTT. Protein product: CASGGDTEAFF.

V is TRBV6-1 and J is TRBJ1-3; no definite D call. The CDR3 consists of 14 residues. V lost 5 bases and J 0 bases, leaving 8 bases between the germline ends. Looked up from germline, CDR1 is MNHNS and CDR2 is SASEGT. The CDR3 region is CASSRGNSGNTIYF. CDR3 DNA: TGTGCCAGCAGTAGAGGGAACTCTGGAAACACCATATATTTT.

The chain couples TRBV5-1 to TRBJ2-5; D may be TRBD2 (6 bases). V was trimmed by 1 base and J by 4 bases, leaving 11 bases between them. Germline V gene sequence: CDR1 SGHRS, CDR2 YFSETQ. The CDR3 totals 14 residues. The CDR3 spells CASSLNRRGETQYF. Here the CDR3 DNA reads TGCGCCAGCAGCTTGAACCGGAGGGGAGAGACCCAGTACTTC.

The chain couples TRBV28 to TRBJ1-1; no clear D gene. Germline V gene data show CDR1 as MDHEN and CDR2 as SYDVKM. V was cut by 4 bases and J by 1 base, with 4 bases left in between. CDR3 length: 12 amino acids. The CDR3 DNA sequence: TGTGCCAGCAGTTCAGGGAACACTGAAGCTTTCTTT. As protein: CASSSGNTEAFF.

This rearrangement joins TRBV4-3 to TRBJ1-2; 7 bases map to TRBD1. Germline V gene data show CDR1 as LGHNA and CDR2 as YSLEER. V shed 2 bases and J 2 bases; nucleotides not matched to a gene: 5. CDR3 size: 15 residues. CDR3 DNA: TGCGCCAGCAGCCAACAACAGGGGTTAAACTATGGCTACACCTTC. Residues: CASSQQQGLNYGYTF.

CDR3 loop: CASSSDRVGNQPQHF. In DNA form, the CDR3 reads TGTGCCAGCAGTTCCGACAGGGTGGGCAATCAGCCCCAGCATTTT. This chain links TRBV6-5 with TRBJ1-5; 7 positions agree with TRBD1. The V and J ends lost 4 bases and 2 bases, in that order; junction bases with no gene match: 5. Germline V CDR1 and CDR2: MNHEY, SVGAGI. The CDR3 runs to 15 residues.

The chain joins TRBV29-1 to TRBJ2-7; 7 nucleotides match TRBD2. The ends lost 0 bases at V and 6 bases at J; junction bases unmatched: 14. CDR3 size: 16 residues. Germline V lookup: CDR1 SQVTM, CDR2 ANQGSEA. The CDR3 DNA reads as TGCAGCGTTGAAGATCCGGGGAGGGGTCGGACGGTCGAGCAGTACTTC. Amino acids: CSVEDPGRGRTVEQYF.

The rearrangement uses TRBV15 and TRBJ1-1; D uncertain. V gave up 3 bases and J gave up 3 bases, with 11 bases separating them. This CDR3 is built from 14 residues. Germline-derived CDR1 and CDR2 are LNHNV and YYDKDF (reference sequence). The CDR3 coding sequence is TGTGCCACCAGCAGCGACGGAGGATACACTGAAGCTTTCTTT. This translates into CATSSDGGYTEAFF.

The chain joins TRBV4-1 to TRBJ2-7, with no clear D. This CDR3 contains 15 residues. Between the trimmed V and J ends, which lost 1 base and 1 base, there was a span of 11 bases. The germline CDR1 and CDR2 sequences are MGHRA and YSYEKL. CDR3 sequence reads: CASSQVGAESYEQYF. The CDR3 DNA follows: TGCGCCAGCAGCCAAGTAGGTGCGGAATCCTACGAGCAGTACTTC.

In its sample, this clone was seen once. J is TRBJ1-1 and V is TRBV6-4, with 9 bases aligning to TRBD1. From germline, CDR1 is MRHNA and CDR2 SNTAGT. Trimming cost V 6 bases and J 1 base; bases outside gene matches: 9. This CDR3 comprises 16 residues. For the CDR3, the DNA is TGTGCCAGCAGACATGAGGGGGGACAGGGGAACACTGAAGCTTTCTTT. Its protein product is CASRHEGGQGNTEAFF.

The chain employs TRBV27 and TRBJ2-1; TRBD1 is a possible D gene (5 bases). Trimming shortened V by 3 bases and J by 2 bases, and 8 bases separated the two germline ends. The CDR3 length is 14 residues. CDR1 and CDR2 (germline): MNHEY, SMNVEV (reference sequence). Here the CDR3 reads CASSLVQAYNEQFF. The CDR3 DNA reads TGTGCCAGCAGTTTGGTACAGGCCTACAATGAGCAGTTCTTC.

The chain is built from TRBV6-1 and TRBJ1-2; 10 nucleotides line up with TRBD1. CDR1 is MNHNS and CDR2 is SASEGT in the germline V gene. This CDR3 spans 14 amino acids. V was pared by 4 bases and J by 4 bases, with 3 bases of the junction left unmatched. Written as DNA, the CDR3 is TGTGCCAGCAGTGGACAGGGGGCTTTCTATGGCTACACCTTC. Protein product: CASSGQGAFYGYTF.